These 29 T cell receptor beta chains were sequenced from one sample in a study of blood T cell repertoires in COVID-19. Libraries were prepared by immunoSEQ multiplex PCR; TCRdb keeps only in-frame clonotypes and omits some of them. The table includes about 81,000 clones, under 85% detected once. Sequenced input: peripheral blood. The receptors derive from a human donor in a cohort sampled during active COVID-19.

This chain joins TRBV11-2 and TRBJ2-1; D perhaps matches TRBD2 (5 bases). CDR3 length: 13 residues. CDR1 and CDR2 (germline): SGHAT, FQNNGV. The V end lost 1 base, the J end lost 12 bases, and 13 bases lay between the germline ends. CDR3 nucleotide sequence: TGTGCCAGCAGCTTAGCACTTACGGGGTTGCAGTTCTTC. Amino acids: CASSLALTGLQFF.

Only one count was recorded for this clone. The CDR3 region is CASSPQPQGYQPQHF. The CDR3 DNA is TGTGCCAGCAGTCCACAACCCCAGGGGTACCAGCCCCAGCATTTT. The rearrangement joins TRBV28 to TRBJ1-5; TRBD1 is a possible D gene (6 bases). CDR1 is MDHEN, CDR2 SYDVKM, per germline. This CDR3 region has 15 residues. V lost 5 bases, J lost 7 bases, and 18 bases lay in between.

The J gene is TRBJ2-7, the V gene TRBV5-1, with D perhaps matching TRBD2 (6 bases). CDR3 length: 12 residues. Per germline, CDR1 SGHRS and CDR2 YFSETQ. V was shortened by 1 base and J by 4 bases, with 6 bases between the two germline ends. DNA of the CDR3: TGCGCCAGCAGCTTGCGGGGGTACGAGCAGTACTTC. This gives the protein CASSLRGYEQYF.

This chain links TRBV6-4 with TRBJ2-3; TRBD2 matches at 9 bases. With V trimmed by 2 bases and J by 5 bases, 5 bases remained unmatched. The CDR3 is made up of 15 amino acids. Per the germline V gene, CDR1 is MRHNA and CDR2 is SNTAGT. CDR3 sequence reads: CASSDGGGARDTQYF. CDR3 nucleotide sequence: TGTGCCAGCAGTGACGGCGGGGGGGCCCGAGATACGCAGTATTTT.

The chain carries TRBV20-1 and TRBJ2-3; weak D call: TRBD2 (6 bases). CDR3 size: 14 residues. With 3 bases removed from V and 2 bases from J, the gap between germline ends came to 12 bases. Per the germline V gene, CDR1 is DFQATT and CDR2 is SNEGSKA (reference sequence). This CDR3 is CSASSSGTTDTQYF. The CDR3 nucleotides are TGCAGTGCTAGTAGTAGCGGAACCACAGATACGCAGTATTTT.

This rearrangement joins TRBV14 to TRBJ2-7, with TRBD2 as a possible D gene (5 bases). Trimming cost V 3 bases and J 3 bases, with 15 bases left between them. Germline V gives CDR1 SGHDN, CDR2 FVKESK. The CDR3 is made up of 15 amino acids. The CDR3 protein is CASSHPRDGFYEQYF. The CDR3 DNA sequence: TGTGCCAGCAGCCACCCTCGGGATGGATTCTACGAGCAGTACTTC.

The chain is built from TRBV6-5 and TRBJ2-1; TRBD1 aligns across 7 bases. The germline CDR1 and CDR2 sequences are MNHEY and SVGAGI. The CDR3 spans 13 residues. Trimming cost V 4 bases and J 4 bases; bases outside gene matches: 1. The DNA for the CDR3 is TGTGCCAGCAGTTTGGGACAGTACAATGAGCAGTTCTTC. Residues: CASSLGQYNEQFF.

The chain recombines TRBV19 with TRBJ1-1, with a tentative D call TRBD1 (5 bases). The length of the CDR3 is 15 residues. V dropped 7 bases and J dropped 0 bases, with 15 bases sitting between them. CDR1 is LNHDA, CDR2 SQIVND, per germline (reference sequence). This CDR3 is CASMEFQTVNTEAFF. The CDR3 coding sequence is TGTGCCAGTATGGAATTCCAGACAGTGAACACTGAAGCTTTCTTT.

This sequence joins TRBV19 and TRBJ1-6; a possible D gene is TRBD1 (5 bases). Germline V lookup: CDR1 LNHDA, CDR2 SQIVND (reference sequence). The length of the CDR3 is 14 residues. Trimming pared 2 bases from V and 10 bases from J, leaving 12 bases between. CDR3 residues: CASSISQGGSPLHF. In DNA, the CDR3 is TGTGCCAGTAGTATATCCCAGGGAGGCTCACCCCTCCACTTT.

This chain links TRBV19 with TRBJ2-1, with D possibly being TRBD1 (6 bases). CDR3 length: 14 residues. The V end was cut by 5 bases, the J end by 9 bases, with 17 bases between. The germline V gene encodes CDR1 LNHDA and CDR2 SQIVND (reference sequence). The CDR3 sequence is CASSPSQGMGEQFF. In nucleotides, the CDR3 is TGTGCCAGTAGTCCGTCTCAGGGGATGGGTGAGCAGTTCTTC.

The chain is built from TRBV20-1 and TRBJ1-2; TRBD1 is a possible D gene (6 bases). Trimming removed 3 bases from V and 0 bases from J, with 14 bases in between. Germline lookup yields CDR1 DFQATT and CDR2 SNEGSKA (reference sequence). The CDR3 covers 15 residues. The CDR3 loop reads CSASLRGTPNYGYTF. The DNA for the CDR3 is TGCAGTGCTAGTCTCCGAGGGACACCTAACTATGGCTACACCTTC.

For the CDR3, the DNA is TGTGCCAGCAGCCAAGCCAGGAATGGCTACACCTTC. Its protein product is CASSQARNGYTF. This chain uses TRBV3-1 (or the pseudogene TRBV3-2) with TRBJ1-2; D remains unclear. The V end lost 1 base, the J end lost 6 bases, and 6 bases lay between the germline ends. The CDR3 has 12 amino acids. CDR1 LGHDT and CDR2 YNNKEL come from the germline V gene (reference sequence).

The V and J genes are TRBV7-9 and TRBJ2-3; the match to TRBD1 covers 9 bases. J was trimmed by 12 bases and V by 0 bases; bases with no gene match: 7. The CDR3 contains 14 residues. CDR1 SEHNR and CDR2 FQNEAQ come from the germline V gene (reference sequence). The CDR3 DNA sequence: TGTGCCAGCAGCTTAGCTACCTGGACAGGGGATCAGTATTTT. Its translation: CASSLATWTGDQYF.

The chain employs TRBV19 and TRBJ1-1, with D maybe TRBD1 (5 bases). CDR3 size: 13 residues. Trimming took off 4 bases at V and 11 bases at J, with 17 bases between the two ends. The germline gives CDR1 LNHDA, CDR2 SQIVND (reference sequence). CDR3 DNA: TGTGCCAGTAGTACCAGGGCCCGCGAGATGGCTTTCTTT. Translating it yields CASSTRAREMAFF.

The CDR3 sequence is CASSTGVEKLFF. The CDR3 nucleotides read TGTGCCAGCAGCACAGGGGTCGAAAAACTGTTTTTT. The V call is TRBV7-9, the J call TRBJ1-4; TRBD1 agrees at 7 bases. Germline V lookup: CDR1 SEHNR, CDR2 FQNEAQ (reference sequence). Trimming cost V 5 bases and J 8 bases; bases outside gene matches: 2. This CDR3 is built from 12 residues. Combining the CDR3 with reference TRBV7-9 and TRBJ1-4 gives the whole variable domain DTGVSQNPRHKITKRGQNVTFRCDPISEHNRLYWYRQTLGQGPEFLTYFQNEAQLEKSRLLSDRFSAERPKGSFSTLEIQRTEQGDSAMYLCASSTGVEKLFFGSGTQLSVL.

This clone was seen just once. Sequence at one end of the junction differs from germline and may be a read error. The chain has TRBV6-6 and TRBJ2-5, with TRBD2 identical over 10 bases. Germline V CDR1 and CDR2: MNHNY, SVGAGI (reference sequence). This CDR3 has 15 amino acids. CDR3 bases: TGTACCAGCAGCCTGCTAGCGGGGGTTCTGGAGACCCAGTACTTC. This sequence encodes CTSSLLAGVLETQYF.

This sequence joins TRBV10-3 and TRBJ2-1, with 10 nucleotides matching TRBD2. The CDR3 has 17 amino acids. The germline V gene has CDR1 ENHRY and CDR2 SYGVKD. Trimming cost V 4 bases and J 0 bases; bases outside gene matches: 6. CDR3 in amino acids: CAISGNLAGGSYNEQFF. The CDR3 nucleotides are TGTGCCATCAGTGGGAACTTAGCGGGAGGCTCCTACAATGAGCAGTTCTTC.

This clone appeared once. The V gene is TRBV6-5, the J gene TRBJ1-5, with a tentative D call TRBD1 (5 bases). The CDR3 totals 14 residues. The germline V gene has CDR1 MNHEY and CDR2 SVGAGI. V was pared by 6 bases and J by 3 bases, with 12 bases between. This CDR3 reads CASRGGTVNQPQHF. In nucleotides, the CDR3 is TGTGCCAGCAGGGGAGGGACGGTCAATCAGCCCCAGCATTTT.

The chain's CDR3 is CARGGGGRSSYEQYF. For the CDR3, the DNA is TGTGCCAGGGGAGGGGGGGGCAGGAGCTCCTACGAGCAGTACTTC. The gene calls are TRBV27 and TRBJ2-7; tentative D call: TRBD2 (7 bases). Germline V CDR1 and CDR2: MNHEY, SMNVEV (reference sequence). The CDR3 contains 15 residues. Trimming stripped 9 bases from V and 0 bases from J, with 18 bases between.

V usage is TRBV19 and J usage is TRBJ2-1; the match to TRBD1 covers 8 bases. V shed 2 bases and J 7 bases; nucleotides not matched to a gene: 10. This CDR3 comprises 16 residues. CDR1 and CDR2 (germline): LNHDA, SQIVND (reference sequence). CDR3 in amino acids: CASSIWWQGAPNEQFF. The CDR3 bases are TGTGCCAGTAGTATATGGTGGCAGGGGGCGCCTAATGAGCAGTTCTTC.

This clone was seen more than once but under ten times. J is TRBJ2-1 and V is TRBV3-1 (or the pseudogene TRBV3-2), with 12 bases matching TRBD1. J lost 9 bases, V lost 1 base, and 7 bases had no gene match. The germline gives CDR1 LGHDT, CDR2 YNNKEL (reference sequence). This CDR3 comprises 16 residues. The CDR3 nucleotides read TGTGCCAGCAGCCAAGGAGGGACAGGGGGCGCGATTGAGCAGTTCTTC. As protein: CASSQGGTGGAIEQFF.

The chain has TRBV15 and TRBJ1-6; D unclear. This CDR3 region has 16 residues. Looked up from germline, CDR1 is LNHNV and CDR2 is YYDKDF (reference sequence). The ends were cut back, 6 bases at V and 0 bases at J, with 12 bases in the middle. The CDR3 nucleotides read TGTGCCACCAGGGTGGGCGGGAGCTCCTATAATTCACCCCTCCACTTT. Amino acid sequence: CATRVGGSSYNSPLHF.

The chain carries TRBV18 and TRBJ1-5; D remains ambiguous. The CDR3 has 14 amino acids. In germline, CDR1 is KGHSH, CDR2 LQKENI. V was cut by 5 bases and J by 0 bases, with 8 bases left in between. The CDR3 DNA follows: TGTGCCAGCTCAAATCAGGATAGCAATCAGCCCCAGCATTTT. Translation: CASSNQDSNQPQHF.

This clone has only one observation. The chain joins TRBV11-1 to TRBJ1-1, with D possibly being TRBD1 (5 bases). V gave up 3 bases and J gave up 7 bases, with 12 bases separating them. Looked up from germline, CDR1 is SGHAT and CDR2 is FQDESV (reference sequence). The CDR3 is 13 residues long. DNA for the CDR3: TGTGCCAGCAGCTTCAGGTTTCAGGGTGAAGCTTTCTTT. This translates into CASSFRFQGEAFF.

The rearrangement uses TRBV5-4 and TRBJ2-7; a possible D gene is TRBD1 (5 bases). The germline gives CDR1 SGHNT, CDR2 YYREEE (reference sequence). The V gene lost 4 bases and the J gene lost 0 bases, with 11 bases spanning the gap. CDR3 length equals 14 residues. The CDR3 region has the DNA TGTGCCAGCAGCGTTCAGGGTCACTCCTACGAGCAGTACTTC. This encodes CASSVQGHSYEQYF.

This chain links TRBV10-2 with TRBJ1-1; D is uncertain. CDR3 length: 13 residues. V shed 4 bases and J shed 2 bases, with 8 bases lying between them. From germline, CDR1 is WSHSY and CDR2 SAAADI. This CDR3 reads CASSGSFNTEAFF. DNA for the CDR3: TGCGCCAGCAGTGGGTCCTTTAACACTGAAGCTTTCTTT.

The chain recombines TRBV5-6 with TRBJ2-7; 11 positions match TRBD2. The V gene's germline CDR1 is SGHDT and CDR2 YYEEEE. The CDR3 extends over 15 amino acids. The junction had 7 bases not matched to a gene; V was cut back by 1 base and J by 7 bases. CDR3 in amino acids: CASSLLVASGREQYF. The CDR3, as DNA: TGTGCCAGCAGCTTGCTGGTAGCTAGCGGGAGGGAGCAGTACTTC.

The chain links TRBV12-5 to TRBJ2-4; 8 bases line up with TRBD2. The length of the CDR3 is 17 residues. Germline V gene lookup returns CDR1 LGHNT and CDR2 FRNRAP. With V trimmed by 3 bases and J by 9 bases, 16 bases remained unmatched. CDR3 DNA: TGTGCTAGTGGTTTCTCACCGGGACTAGGTGTAGGGAGCATTCAGTACTTC. It yields the protein CASGFSPGLGVGSIQYF.

The chain joins TRBV24-1 to TRBJ2-2, with 8 nucleotides matching TRBD1. The V and J ends lost 7 bases and 4 bases, in that order; junction bases with no gene match: 10. This CDR3 spans 16 amino acids. Germline V CDR1 and CDR2: KGHDR, SFDVKD. CDR3 nucleotide sequence: TGTGCCACCAGGTCAGTGGACACAGGGGGCACCGGGGAGCTGTTTTTT. Its protein product is CATRSVDTGGTGELFF.